This T cell receptor beta chain is from a study of T cell repertoires in cytomegalovirus infection (dated by TCRdb to between 2017 and 2020). About the full investigation: Donor HLA type was relevant to the analysis, as public TCR beta signatures indicated carriage of CMV infection together with the matching HLA type.

Paper-wide results and their limitations: The ex vivo response was dominated by HLA-C-restricted CMV-specific TCR beta clonotypes, and the single most frequent clonotype in two of eight donors was supplied by these HLA-C-restricted clonotypes. Cumulative frequency of public TCR beta family members discriminated carriers of CMV infection plus the relevant HLA type in this cohort and an independent approximately 350-donor cohort.

From the cysteine through the phenylalanine, the CDR3 covers 13 amino acids. The sequence is cut down to CDR3 DNA, 39 bases in frame from base 1. Cut back by 5 bases and 3 bases, the V and J ends lie 11 bases apart. CDR1 and CDR2, per the germline V gene, are MNHEY and SVGEGT. This sample was sequenced with an Illumina HiSeq 1500. TCRdb applied fastp at Q25 and MiXCR to the public reads, then kept only in-frame beta chains. One record per CDR3 amino acid sequence lists the most common genes and DNA. Counted in this sample were some 280,000 distinct CDR3 sequences; approximately 14% of them appeared once. Roughly 8.9% of the sample belongs to the ten largest clones. Notes on this clonotype: Its antigen target is currently unknown. Qualities for individual bases were not recorded, and no much larger clone is one base off.

Input material: PBMCs. The sequence joins TRBV6-2 or TRBV6-3 to TRBJ2-7, with the D gene call left open. This receptor was taken from a human donor in good health (CMV status not recorded). Some clones in this sample may be carry-over from other donors' samples. For the CDR3, the sequence is CASSLLGNYEQYF. The DNA is TGTGCCAGCAGTCTCCTCGGTAACTACGAGCAGTACTTC.